The next 14 T cell receptor beta chains were all read from a single sample in a study of blood T cell repertoires in COVID-19. This table comes from immunoSEQ multiplex PCR, and its TCRdb copy is limited to in-frame clones, with some not included. The table has fewer than 350,000 clones, approximately 90% seen once. The material sequenced was PBMCs or T cells enriched from blood (not recorded which). Receptors were obtained from a woman aged 40 to 50 who had recovered from COVID-19.

Only a few counts were recorded for this clone. The V and J genes are TRBV19 and TRBJ2-7; 12 bases map to TRBD1. The CDR3 is 15 residues long. Looked up from germline, CDR1 is LNHDA and CDR2 is SQIVND (reference sequence). V lost 5 bases and J lost 4; bases outside the gene matches: 6. CDR3 bases: TGTGCCAGTAGTGTCGGGACAGGGGGCAGGTACGAGCAGTACTTC. Its translation is CASSVGTGGRYEQYF.

The V gene is TRBV7-8, the J gene TRBJ1-4; 10 nucleotides match TRBD1. J lost 4 bases, V lost 5 bases, and 13 bases had no gene match. In germline, CDR1 is SGHVS, CDR2 FQNEAQ. The CDR3 extends over 18 amino acids. As DNA, the CDR3 is TGTGCCAGCAGCGCACCGACAGGGGGCCGCTCGTTTAATGAAAAACTGTTTTTT. This gives the protein CASSAPTGGRSFNEKLFF.

This sequence joins TRBV7-9 and TRBJ2-7, with 7 bases identical to TRBD2. From germline, CDR1 is SEHNR and CDR2 FQNEAQ (reference sequence). The CDR3 covers 15 residues. With 6 bases clipped from V and 0 bases from J, the junction kept 8 bases outside the gene matches. The CDR3 sequence is CASSRERDPSYEQYF. CDR3 DNA: TGTGCCAGCAGTCGCGAGCGGGACCCCTCCTACGAGCAGTACTTC.

The table lists this clone with a count of one. The chain has TRBV4-3 and TRBJ1-6; no firm D call. CDR3 size: 17 residues. V lost 3 bases and J 2 bases, leaving 14 bases between the germline ends. In germline, CDR1 is LGHNA, CDR2 YSLEER. The CDR3 sequence: CASSQESSPTYNSPLHF. The CDR3 region has the DNA TGCGCCAGCAGCCAGGAGTCCTCTCCTACCTATAATTCACCCCTCCACTTT.

The chain links TRBV7-8 to TRBJ1-5; D is perhaps TRBD1 (6 bases). CDR3 length equals 14 residues. Germline lookup yields CDR1 SGHVS and CDR2 FQNEAQ. The V and J ends lost 4 bases and 3 bases respectively, with 10 bases between them. CDR3: CASSSGVLNQPQHF. The CDR3 nucleotides read TGTGCCAGCAGCTCAGGGGTCCTCAATCAGCCCCAGCATTTT.

The chain is built from TRBV5-1 and TRBJ2-7, with D perhaps matching TRBD2 (5 bases). Between the trimmed V and J ends, which lost 4 bases and 1 base, there was a span of 12 bases. There are 14 residues in the CDR3. Germline V gene sequence: CDR1 SGHRS, CDR2 YFSETQ. The CDR3 bases are TGCGCCAGCAGCGTGGGGAAGCGGTCCTACGAGCAGTACTTC. It encodes CASSVGKRSYEQYF.

The rearrangement links TRBV9 to TRBJ2-7; D possibly corresponds to TRBD2 (6 bases). This CDR3 region has 16 residues. Trimming removed 3 bases at V and 2 bases at J, with 18 bases between. CDR1 and CDR2 (germline): SGDLS, YYNGEE. CDR3 region: CASSARTGEPTYEQYF. DNA of the CDR3: TGTGCCAGCAGCGCTAGAACGGGGGAACCTACCTACGAGCAGTACTTC.

The chain recombines TRBV3-1 (or the pseudogene TRBV3-2) with TRBJ2-2; 7 nucleotides agree with TRBD1. Trimming removed 5 bases from V and 6 bases from J; junction bases left unmatched: 6. The CDR3 extends over 14 amino acids. Germline assignment: CDR1 LGHDT and CDR2 YNNKEL (reference sequence). The CDR3 DNA follows: TGTGCCAGCAGCTTACGGACAGGTTCCGGGGAGCTGTTTTTT. It encodes CASSLRTGSGELFF.

The CDR3 DNA reads as TGTGCCAGCAGTCAACATCATTCACCCCTCCACTTT. Its protein product is CASSQHHSPLHF. The chain combines TRBV3-1 (or the pseudogene TRBV3-2) with TRBJ1-6; no clear D. V was cut by 6 bases and J by 8 bases, with 8 bases left in between. Germline CDR1 and CDR2: LGHDT and YNNKEL (reference sequence). The CDR3 spans 12 residues.

The rearrangement uses TRBV10-3 and TRBJ2-7; D perhaps matches TRBD1 (5 bases). The CDR3 consists of 15 residues. Germline loops: CDR1 ENHRY, CDR2 SYGVKD. V lost 8 bases, J lost 0 bases, and 17 bases lay in between. The CDR3 DNA is TGTGCCATCCGCGTTGGGGCTGAAAGCTCCTACGAGCAGTACTTC. Its translation is CAIRVGAESSYEQYF.

The V call is TRBV7-2, the J call TRBJ1-5; 11 nucleotides line up with TRBD1. V shed 1 base, J shed 6 bases, and the junction held 2 bases outside the gene matches. Germline CDR1 reads SGHTA; CDR2 reads FQGNSA. The CDR3 contains 15 residues. CDR3 in DNA: TGTGCCAGCAGCTTAGGGACAGGGGGCAGTCAGCCCCAGCATTTT. Protein sequence: CASSLGTGGSQPQHF.

The rearrangement links TRBV4-1 to TRBJ1-6; 7 bases map to TRBD1. J lost 10 bases, V lost 3 bases, and 6 bases had no gene match. In germline, CDR1 is MGHRA, CDR2 YSYEKL. The CDR3 is 14 amino acids. The CDR3 sequence: CASSQRQGESPLHF. In DNA, the CDR3 is TGCGCCAGCAGCCAGAGACAGGGAGAGTCACCCCTCCACTTT.

The chain joins TRBV9 to TRBJ2-5; tentative D call: TRBD2 (5 bases). Germline V gives CDR1 SGDLS, CDR2 YYNGEE. Trimming shortened V by 0 bases and J by 0 bases, and 12 bases separated the two germline ends. CDR3 size: 16 residues. In nucleotides, the CDR3 is TGTGCCAGCAGCGTAGTACCCTCTAGCTACCAAGAGACCCAGTACTTC. This encodes CASSVVPSSYQETQYF.

This chain connects TRBV7-2 to TRBJ2-7; a possible D gene is TRBD1 (5 bases). Germline assignment: CDR1 SGHTA and CDR2 FQGNSA. The V end was cut by 1 base, the J end by 2 bases, with 9 bases between. This CDR3 comprises 14 residues. The CDR3 loop reads CASSLEGPPYEQYF. In DNA form, the CDR3 reads TGTGCCAGCAGCTTAGAGGGGCCGCCCTACGAGCAGTACTTC.